What follows are 22 T cell receptor beta chains derived from one specimen sequenced in a study of blood T cell repertoires in COVID-19. Assay: immunoSEQ multiplex PCR; the TCRdb copy retains only in-frame clones and omits some. The sample gives about 310,000 clones, 90% of which show up once; roughly 4.3% is in the top ten. Sequenced material: PBMCs or T cells enriched from blood (not recorded which). Every receptor here comes from a woman younger than 30 with acute COVID-19.

The chain links TRBV7-9 to TRBJ2-3; TRBD2 matches at 10 bases. V gave up 4 bases and J gave up 2 bases; unmatched junction bases: 6. The CDR3 runs 16 residues. Germline loops: CDR1 SEHNR, CDR2 FQNEAQ (reference sequence). In DNA form, the CDR3 reads TGTGCCAGCAGCTACGCAAGCGGGAGGGCCACAGATACGCAGTATTTT. This codes for CASSYASGRATDTQYF.

The V call is TRBV3-1 (or the pseudogene TRBV3-2), the J call TRBJ1-2; D is unresolved. With 1 base removed from V and 8 bases from J, the gap between germline ends came to 17 bases. The CDR3 is made up of 15 amino acids. Looked up from germline, CDR1 is LGHDT and CDR2 is YNNKEL (reference sequence). The CDR3 loop reads CASSQGEWASGGYTF. In DNA, the CDR3 is TGTGCCAGCAGCCAAGGTGAATGGGCATCCGGCGGCTACACCTTC.

The chain combines TRBV7-9 with TRBJ2-1; TRBD2 matches at 11 bases. Unmatched junction bases numbered 9, after V lost 3 bases and J lost 5 bases. In germline, CDR1 is SEHNR, CDR2 FQNEAQ (reference sequence). The CDR3 has 17 residues. For the CDR3, the DNA is TGTGCCAGCAGCTTTAGTAGCGGGAGGGCCGGGGACAATGAGCAGTTCTTC. Its translation is CASSFSSGRAGDNEQFF.

This clone appeared once. J is TRBJ1-6 and V is TRBV30, with D unclear. CDR1 and CDR2 from the germline V gene are GTSNPN and SVGIG (reference sequence). The CDR3 runs to 15 residues. Trimming pared 2 bases from V and 0 bases from J, leaving 8 bases between. The CDR3 region has the DNA TGTGCCTGGAGTAGCGGGAGCTCCTATAATTCACCCCTCCACTTT. Translated, it gives CAWSSGSSYNSPLHF.

J is TRBJ1-1 and V is TRBV25-1; D gene uncertain. CDR3 length equals 12 residues. CDR1 is MGHDK and CDR2 is SYGVNS in the germline V gene. V was pared by 7 bases and J by 3 bases, with 9 bases between. Here the CDR3 reads CASKEGYTEAFF. The CDR3, as DNA: TGTGCCAGCAAGGAGGGATACACTGAAGCTTTCTTT.

This chain links TRBV28 with TRBJ1-2; 7 bases match TRBD1. Germline lookup yields CDR1 MDHEN and CDR2 SYDVKM. This CDR3 comprises 15 residues. V dropped 6 bases and J dropped 8; count of bases not matched to a gene: 15. The CDR3 DNA reads as TGTGCCAGCAGCCGGATCGTGGACAGGATGGGCGGCTACACCTTC. It specifies CASSRIVDRMGGYTF.

V usage is TRBV24-1 and J usage is TRBJ1-4; D is perhaps TRBD1 (5 bases). Looked up from germline, CDR1 is KGHDR and CDR2 is SFDVKD. This CDR3 contains 15 residues. Trimming pared 3 bases from V and 0 bases from J, leaving 7 bases between. CDR3 nucleotide sequence: TGTGCCACCAGTGATGGGGCATCAACTAATGAAAAACTGTTTTTT. Protein sequence: CATSDGASTNEKLFF.

The chain joins TRBV19 to TRBJ2-3, with 7 bases matching TRBD2. This CDR3 spans 16 amino acids. After removal of 3 bases from V and 0 bases from J, the junction contained 6 bases not matched to a gene. Germline CDR1 reads LNHDA; CDR2 reads SQIVND (reference sequence). Here the CDR3 DNA reads TGTGCCAGTAGTATTTGGCCGGGACTAAGCACAGATACGCAGTATTTT. Its protein is CASSIWPGLSTDTQYF.

This clone was seen only once. The rearrangement links TRBV28 to TRBJ1-2; possible D gene TRBD1, 6 bases. The germline V and J ends were trimmed by 10 bases and 5 bases, with 14 bases remaining between them. The germline V gene encodes CDR1 MDHEN and CDR2 SYDVKM. This CDR3 contains 12 residues. CDR3 in amino acids: CATSDRTYGYTF. In DNA, the CDR3 is TGTGCCACCTCTGACAGGACTTATGGCTACACCTTC.

V is TRBV28 and J is TRBJ1-6; D is uncertain. From germline, CDR1 is MDHEN and CDR2 SYDVKM. The CDR3 consists of 16 residues. The V gene lost 4 bases and the J gene lost 3 bases, with 13 bases spanning the gap. The CDR3 sequence is CASSYRTLGYNSPLHF. The DNA for the CDR3 is TGTGCCAGCAGTTACCGGACTTTGGGCTATAATTCACCCCTCCACTTT.

The V gene is TRBV6-5, the J gene TRBJ1-2, with 10 positions matching TRBD1. Germline CDR1 MNHEY, CDR2 SVGAGI. Losses at the gene ends were 0 bases for V and 8 bases for J; bases not matched to a gene: 6. CDR3 size: 15 residues. The CDR3 is CASSYSGTGVFGYTF. The DNA for the CDR3 is TGTGCCAGCAGTTACTCCGGGACAGGGGTTTTCGGCTACACCTTC.

This sequence joins TRBV19 and TRBJ1-3; 8 bases map to TRBD1. V was clipped by 5 bases and J by 0 bases; unmatched bases: 9. The CDR3 is 17 amino acids. Germline-derived CDR1 and CDR2 are LNHDA and SQIVND (reference sequence). The CDR3 DNA follows: TGTGCCAGTAGTTTCCGGACAGGGAGCACCTCTGGAAACACCATATATTTT. It codes for CASSFRTGSTSGNTIYF.

The genes are TRBV10-3 and TRBJ1-5; 7 bases match TRBD1. This CDR3 spans 16 amino acids. V shed 6 bases, J shed 0 bases, and the junction held 8 bases outside the gene matches. CDR1 ENHRY and CDR2 SYGVKD come from the germline V gene. CDR3 region: CAISEGASNSNQPQHF. Here the CDR3 DNA reads TGTGCCATCAGCGAGGGGGCATCTAATAGCAATCAGCCCCAGCATTTT.

V and J are TRBV19 and TRBJ1-1; D gene uncertain. Germline CDR1 and CDR2: LNHDA and SQIVND (reference sequence). The CDR3 loop spans 15 amino acids. Trimming pared 7 bases from V and 1 base from J, leaving 16 bases between. CDR3 in DNA: TGTGCCAGTATTTCGGGAGCGGCAGGGAACACTGAAGCTTTCTTT. Protein sequence: CASISGAAGNTEAFF. Looking up the rest from reference TRBV19 and TRBJ1-1 gives the full variable domain: DGGITQSPKYLFRKEGQNVTLSCEQNLNHDAMYWYRQDPGQGLRLIYYSQIVNDFQKGDIAEGYSVSREKKESFPLTVTSAQKNPTAFYLCASISGAAGNTEAFFGQGTRLTVV.

The chain recombines TRBV13 with TRBJ1-3, with unresolved D. The CDR3 has 16 residues. CDR1 PRHDT and CDR2 FYEKMQ come from the germline V gene (reference sequence). V shed 3 bases and J shed 0 bases, with 12 bases lying between them. The CDR3: CASSFELARSGNTIYF. CDR3 bases: TGTGCCAGCAGCTTTGAACTTGCCCGCTCTGGAAACACCATATATTTT.

V and J are TRBV11-2 and TRBJ1-6; D remains ambiguous. The V end lost 5 bases, the J end lost 10 bases, and 12 bases lay between the germline ends. The CDR3 is made up of 13 amino acids. The germline CDR1 and CDR2 sequences are SGHAT and FQNNGV. CDR3 sequence (DNA): TGTGCCAGCAGCCTCTCAACATGGTCACCCCTCCACTTT. It specifies CASSLSTWSPLHF. Together with reference TRBV11-2 and TRBJ1-6, the CDR3 gives the full variable domain: EAGVAQSPRYKIIEKRQSVAFWCNPISGHATLYWYQQILGQGPKLLIQFQNNGVVDDSQLPKDRFSAERLKGVDSTLKIQPAKLEDSAVYLCASSLSTWSPLHFGNGTRLTVT.

CDR3: CASSIGQPFMNTEAFF. The CDR3, as DNA: TGTGCCAGTAGTATTGGACAGCCTTTCATGAACACTGAAGCTTTCTTT. The V call is TRBV19, the J call TRBJ1-1, with D perhaps matching TRBD1 (6 bases). The CDR3 sequence is 16 residues long. V lost 3 bases and J lost 0, with 14 bases in between. Germline V gene data show CDR1 as LNHDA and CDR2 as SQIVND (reference sequence).

In this sample, this clone turned up once. The chain is built from TRBV10-3 and TRBJ1-1; 9 bases fit TRBD1. The V gene's germline CDR1 is ENHRY and CDR2 SYGVKD. V shed 6 bases and J 0 bases; nucleotides not matched to a gene: 8. This CDR3 region has 16 residues. In DNA form, the CDR3 reads TGTGCCATCAGGAGGACAGGGGAGATCATGAACACTGAAGCTTTCTTT. Translating it yields CAIRRTGEIMNTEAFF.

This chain joins TRBV28 and TRBJ1-1; D is undetermined. Trimming cost V 1 base and J 0 bases, with 15 bases left between them. The CDR3 spans 17 residues. The germline V gene has CDR1 MDHEN and CDR2 SYDVKM. CDR3 nucleotide sequence: TGTGCCAGCAGTTTATATGGCACGGGAAATGTGAACACTGAAGCTTTCTTT. It codes for CASSLYGTGNVNTEAFF.

The chain links TRBV5-6 to TRBJ2-7, with TRBD2 matching 8 bases. Losses at the gene ends were 4 bases for V and 0 bases for J; bases not matched to a gene: 6. CDR1 and CDR2 (germline): SGHDT, YYEEEE. The CDR3 length is 15 residues. CDR3 bases: TGTGCCAGCAGCGGGGTAGCGGGGTCCTCCTACGAGCAGTACTTC. Protein: CASSGVAGSSYEQYF.

The chain joins TRBV14 to TRBJ1-5; 7 bases line up with TRBD1. With 6 bases clipped from V and 15 bases from J, the junction kept 11 bases outside the gene matches. Per the germline V gene, CDR1 is SGHDN and CDR2 is FVKESK. The CDR3 is 12 residues long. The CDR3 spells CASSLLRGYWHF. The CDR3 DNA follows: TGTGCCAGCAGTCTCCTCAGGGGGTACTGGCATTTT.

The CDR3 protein is CASGTFIGRGEAFF. The CDR3 DNA reads TGTGCCAGCGGGACTTTCATCGGGAGGGGTGAAGCTTTCTTT. The chain uses TRBV27 and TRBJ1-1; TRBD1 might be the D (5 bases). V lost 8 bases, J lost 7 bases, and 20 bases lay in between. Germline values: CDR1 MNHEY, CDR2 SMNVEV (reference sequence). CDR3 length: 14 amino acids.